Detailed here is one TCR beta chain. This clonotype was observed a few times. This clone's antigen is unknown. Base qualities were left out, and no much larger clone turns up one base away. Including cysteine and phenylalanine, the CDR3 has 13 amino acids. The only DNA kept is the CDR3, 39 bases in frame from the first base. V is reduced by 3 bases and J by 5 bases, leaving a spacing of 10 bases between them. The sample is drawn from a study of identical twins (dated by TCRdb to 2016 to 2017). Regarding the study in general: To test whether fetal clonotypes persist, this study deep-sequenced TCR alpha and beta repertoires from monozygotic twins, from unrelated adults of various ages, and from cord blood. To rule out contamination, replicate twin experiments were performed at different times with different library preparation protocols. Study-wide conclusions, independent of this receptor: Because the same donors could not be followed over many years, conclusions were based on cross-sectional statistical analysis. Compared with coincidental sharing between unrelated individuals, out-of-frame TCR alpha sequences shared between twins showed an excess of sequences with low generation probability. Zero-insertion analyses could be partly confounded by invariant T cells such as MAIT and iNKT, though diverse VJ usage argued against such confounding for most clonotypes. Abundant cord blood beta clonotypes had fewer insertions, young adult naive repertoires showed a similar but weaker trend, and memory repertoires showed no such trend. In beta out-of-frame sequences, excess twin sharing was weaker, because having fewer shared sequences lowered the signal-to-noise ratio. Recombination models systematically underestimated out-of-frame TCR alpha sharing in monozygotic twins but agreed with sharing between unrelated individuals.

Every donor was a healthy Caucasian. Three pairs of female monozygotic twins, all aged roughly 18 to 29 years, made up the twin cohort. CD4+ and CD8+ T cell populations were isolated with positive isolation kits from Invitrogen. Receptors were amplified or captured by 5' RACE. The sequencer was an Illumina HiSeq 2000. A universal primer binding site was added through template switching, and the final cDNA carried a unique molecular identifier so that TCR cDNA molecules could be counted accurately. First-strand cDNA for TCR alpha and beta chains was synthesized from specific primers in the conserved constant-segment region. To control for contamination, every cDNA library carried two barcodes: a SMART-Mk sample barcode plus Illumina barcodes. TruSeq adapter sequences along with Illumina sample barcodes were introduced in two successive PCR steps. Sequencing of the TCR alpha and beta cDNA libraries was done on the Illumina HiSeq platform using custom primers. The authors' pipeline ran thus. Raw reads were processed with MiGEC to extract unique molecular identifiers, and MiXCR was used to determine CDR3 positions. Recombination models were inferred per individual with the repgenHMM and IGoR tools using an EM algorithm. The tcR package in R was used for shared clonotype analysis, with sharing normalized by the product of cloneset sizes. To study raw recombination free of thymic and clonal selection effects, out-of-frame nonproductive sequences were analyzed. Using fastp trimming at Q25 and MiXCR clonotype assembly, TCRdb reanalyzed the public sequencing data and kept in-frame beta chains. Rows are unified per CDR3 protein, each entry keeping the most common DNA and genes. These V and J calls rely on TCRdb rather than the paper's analysis. The sample contains about 530,000 distinct CDR3 sequences, more than 20% of them found a single time. Of the sample, approximately 0.52% is held by the ten largest clones.

These data were likewise used in another study, on yellow fever vaccine responses in identical twins. The second publication reports: The authors reported that the T cell response to vaccination in identical twins appeared partly convergent and partly personalized. The study precisely tracked vaccine-responding T cell clones in identical twins.

This receptor was identified in a woman between 18 and 29 years old in good health. Sequencing was done on a sample of CD4+ T cells sorted from blood. The sequence is built from TRBV12-3 or TRBV12-4 and TRBJ1-1; confidence is insufficient to name the D gene. The nucleotide sequence reads TGTGCCAGCAGTTTGGGATTGGGAACTGAAGCTTTCTTT. Its protein reads: CASSLGLGTEAFF.